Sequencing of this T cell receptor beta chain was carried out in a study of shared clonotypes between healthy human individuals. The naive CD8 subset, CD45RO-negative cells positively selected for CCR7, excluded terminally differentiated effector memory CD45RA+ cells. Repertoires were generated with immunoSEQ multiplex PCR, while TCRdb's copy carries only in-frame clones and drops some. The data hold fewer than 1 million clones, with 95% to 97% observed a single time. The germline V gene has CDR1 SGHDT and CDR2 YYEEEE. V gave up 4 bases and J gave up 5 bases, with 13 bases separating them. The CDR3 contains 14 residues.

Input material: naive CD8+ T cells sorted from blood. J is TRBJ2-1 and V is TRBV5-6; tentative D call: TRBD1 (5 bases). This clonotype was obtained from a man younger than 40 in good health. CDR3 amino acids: CASSPQGAHNEQFF. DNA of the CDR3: TGTGCCAGCAGCCCCCAAGGGGCCCACAATGAGCAGTTCTTC.